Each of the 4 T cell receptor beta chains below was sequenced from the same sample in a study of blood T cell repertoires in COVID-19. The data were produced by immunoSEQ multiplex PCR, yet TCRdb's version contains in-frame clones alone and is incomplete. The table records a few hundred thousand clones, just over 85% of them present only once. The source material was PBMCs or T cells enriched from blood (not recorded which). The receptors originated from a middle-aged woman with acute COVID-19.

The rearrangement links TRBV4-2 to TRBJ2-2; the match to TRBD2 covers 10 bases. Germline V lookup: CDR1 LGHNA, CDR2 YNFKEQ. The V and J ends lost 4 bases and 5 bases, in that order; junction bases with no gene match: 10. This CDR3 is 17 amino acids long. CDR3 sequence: CASSLLSGGAGTGELFF. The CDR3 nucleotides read TGTGCCAGCAGCCTCCTGAGCGGGGGGGCCGGGACCGGGGAGCTGTTTTTT.

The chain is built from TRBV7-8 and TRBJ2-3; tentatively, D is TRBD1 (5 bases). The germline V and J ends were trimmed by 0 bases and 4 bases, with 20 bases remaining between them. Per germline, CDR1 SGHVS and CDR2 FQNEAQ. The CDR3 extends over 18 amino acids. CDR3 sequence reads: CASSLATSGPTGADTQYF. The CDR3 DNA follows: TGTGCCAGCAGCTTAGCCACCTCGGGCCCTACAGGCGCAGATACGCAGTATTTT. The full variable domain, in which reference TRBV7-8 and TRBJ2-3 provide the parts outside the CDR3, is GAGVSQSPRYKVAKRGQDVALRCDPISGHVSLFWYQQALGQGPEFLTYFQNEAQLDKSGLPSDRFFAERPEGSVSTLKIQRTQQEDSAVYLCASSLATSGPTGADTQYFGPGTRLTVL.

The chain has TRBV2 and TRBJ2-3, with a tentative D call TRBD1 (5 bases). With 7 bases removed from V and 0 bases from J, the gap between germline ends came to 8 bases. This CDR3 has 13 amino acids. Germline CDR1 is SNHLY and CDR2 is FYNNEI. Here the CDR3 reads CASKGYSTDTQYF. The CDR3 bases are TGTGCCAGCAAGGGGTATAGCACAGATACGCAGTATTTT.

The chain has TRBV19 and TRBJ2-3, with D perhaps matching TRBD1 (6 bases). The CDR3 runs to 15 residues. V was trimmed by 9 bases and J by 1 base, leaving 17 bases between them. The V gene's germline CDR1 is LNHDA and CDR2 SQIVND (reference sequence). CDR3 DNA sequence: TGTGCCAGCCGCCCAGACAGGCGAGGCACAGATACGCAGTATTTT. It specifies CASRPDRRGTDTQYF.